The sample holds one count of the clone carrying this TCR beta chain. Its antigen is not identified. These data belong to a study of graft-versus-host responses after intestinal transplantation. About the research overall: Grafts were multivisceral, liver-intestinal, or isolated intestinal. Anti-thymocyte globulin was used for induction in all recipients, who then took tacrolimus and steroids for about three years.

Sequencing used immunoSEQ multiplex PCR; TCRdb keeps in-frame clones, though not all of them. Here the sample spans about 100,000 clones, 75% to 95% being singletons. Whole-study findings and limits: Ileal or blood samples showed some GvH clones first, and such clones were also found in recipient marrow.

Trimming removed 5 bases from V and 8 bases from J, with 15 bases in between. This CDR3 region has 13 residues. Germline CDR1 is SEHNR and CDR2 is FQNEAQ (reference sequence). The sequence was collected from a human donor who was the organ donor for an intestinal transplant. The V call is TRBV7-9, the J call TRBJ1-2; no definite D call. The input for sequencing was unstimulated CD4+ T cells sorted from spleen or lymph node cells, taken before transplant. CDR3 region: CASSLVGVEGYTF. The CDR3 DNA reads TGTGCCAGCAGCCTAGTGGGTGTGGAGGGCTACACCTTC.